Many counts were recorded for the clone carrying this T cell receptor beta chain. Its specificity is unknown. This sample is drawn from a study of response to subunit inactivated influenza vaccine. Study observations and caveats: The authors put forward the suggestion that each seasonal influenza vaccination may bring in only a limited number of new T cells.

TCRdb used MiXCR to reprocess the RT-PCR reads, holding one entry per CDR3 protein. The sample yields a few hundred thousand distinct CDR3 sequences, about 20% seen once. Germline loops: CDR1 LGHNA, CDR2 YSLEER. With V trimmed by 0 bases and J by 3 bases, 12 bases remained unmatched. The CDR3 is 19 amino acids. This sequence was found in a man in his fifties or sixties who received an inactivated influenza vaccine. The chain has TRBV4-3 and TRBJ2-3; 10 nucleotides match TRBD2. The input for sequencing was PBMCs from blood, taken 21 months after vaccination. This CDR3 is CASSQDSWFGAGGTDTQYF. The CDR3 nucleotides are TGCGCCAGCAGCCAAGATTCCTGGTTTGGAGCGGGAGGGACAGATACGCAGTATTTT.